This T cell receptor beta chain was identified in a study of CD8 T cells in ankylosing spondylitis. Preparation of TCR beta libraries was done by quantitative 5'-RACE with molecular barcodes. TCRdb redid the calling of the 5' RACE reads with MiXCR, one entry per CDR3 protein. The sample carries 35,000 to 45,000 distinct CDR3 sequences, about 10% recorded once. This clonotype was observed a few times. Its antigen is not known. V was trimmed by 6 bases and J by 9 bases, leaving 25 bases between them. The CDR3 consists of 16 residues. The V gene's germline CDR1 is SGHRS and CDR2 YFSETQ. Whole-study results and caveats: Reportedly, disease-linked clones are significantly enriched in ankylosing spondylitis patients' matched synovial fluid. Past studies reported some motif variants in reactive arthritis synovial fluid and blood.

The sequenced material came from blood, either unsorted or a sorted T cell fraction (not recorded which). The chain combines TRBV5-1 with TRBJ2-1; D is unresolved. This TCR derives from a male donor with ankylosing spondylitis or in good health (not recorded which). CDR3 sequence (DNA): TGCGCCAGCACCCCTTCAATGGCTGTTAGGGTGGGTGAGCAGTTCTTC. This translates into CASTPSMAVRVGEQFF.